This T cell receptor (beta chain) was profiled in a study of blood T cell repertoires in COVID-19. In the original analysis: Nucleated cell number was recorded as an estimate derived from reference gene primer amplification. The assay was immunoSEQ multiplex PCR, and TCRdb's table has in-frame clones only and misses some. V, J and clone size reflect that table, while D and trimming were determined from the DNA. The sample includes tens of thousands of clones, less than 85% seen only once; the top ten take about 14%. Looked up from germline, CDR1 is WNHNN and CDR2 is SYGVQD (reference sequence). The CDR3 runs 18 residues. Trimming cost V 0 bases and J 0 bases, with 17 bases left between them.

The TCR originated in a man aged 45-65 years with COVID-19, enrolled during active disease. The source material was peripheral blood. This sequence joins TRBV10-1 and TRBJ1-2; the D gene is possibly TRBD1 (6 bases). The CDR3 nucleotides read TGCGCCAGCAGTGAGTCGGGACACAACTCCCGAGCTAACTATGGCTACACCTTC. Amino acids: CASSESGHNSRANYGYTF.